A selection of T cell receptor beta chains follows, all from one sample in a study of beta chain features in type 1 diabetes. The method was immunoSEQ multiplex PCR; TCRdb's version includes in-frame clones alone and lacks a portion of them. The table records fewer than 900,000 clones, roughly a sixth of them present only once. Sequenced sample: naive CD4+ T cells from blood. The receptors were gathered from a woman aged 18-30 years in good health. Both conserved end residues are part of each CDR3. D genes are given only for firm matches. Size is omitted from some rows. Given values are once, few, many or a class for expanded clones.

abundance: NA
j_gene: TRBJ2-6
d_gene: NA
v_gene: TRBV18
CDR3aa: CASSPRRDAGANVLTF
CDR3nt: TGTGCCAGCTCACCACGGCGGGACGCCGGGGCCAACGTCCTGACTTTC

abundance: few
j_gene: TRBJ2-2
d_gene: NA
v_gene: TRBV6-6
CDR3aa: CASSYTNTGELFF
CDR3nt: TGTGCCAGCAGTTACACAAACACCGGGGAGCTGTTTTTT

abundance: NA
j_gene: TRBJ1-1
d_gene: NA
v_gene: TRBV28
CDR3aa: CASTRGRVNTEAFF
CDR3nt: TGTGCCAGCACCCGGGGCCGGGTGAACACTGAAGCTTTCTTT

abundance: few
j_gene: TRBJ2-1
d_gene: TRBD2
v_gene: TRBV29-1
CDR3aa: CSVEDLQGTSGSNEQFF
CDR3nt: TGCAGCGTTGAAGATCTTCAAGGGACTAGCGGGAGCAATGAGCAGTTCTTC

abundance: few
j_gene: TRBJ1-3
d_gene: TRBD1
v_gene: TRBV18
CDR3aa: CASSPRSGTGGSLRGNTIYF
CDR3nt: TGTGCCAGCTCACCACGGTCGGGGACAGGCGGTAGCCTGCGTGGAAACACCATATATTTT

abundance: NA
j_gene: TRBJ2-1
d_gene: NA
v_gene: TRBV6-6
CDR3aa: CASSKYNEQFF
CDR3nt: TGTGCCAGCAGCAAGTACAATGAGCAGTTCTTC

abundance: few
j_gene: TRBJ2-7
d_gene: TRBD1
v_gene: TRBV28
CDR3aa: CASLGTVSYEQYF
CDR3nt: TGTGCCAGCCTGGGGACAGTGAGCTACGAGCAGTACTTC

abundance: NA
j_gene: TRBJ1-2
d_gene: TRBD1
v_gene: TRBV28
CDR3aa: CASLLGAAKGAYGYTF
CDR3nt: TGTGCCAGCCTTCTGGGGGCTGCCAAGGGGGCCTATGGCTACACCTTC

abundance: few
j_gene: TRBJ2-1
d_gene: NA
v_gene: TRBV2
CDR3aa: CASSVVGATYNEQFF
CDR3nt: TGTGCCAGCAGTGTGGTGGGAGCGACCTACAATGAGCAGTTCTTC

abundance: few
j_gene: TRBJ2-4
d_gene: TRBD1
v_gene: TRBV6-5
CDR3aa: CASETGGNIQYF
CDR3nt: TGTGCCAGCGAGACAGGGGGAAACATTCAGTACTTC

abundance: NA
j_gene: TRBJ2-7
d_gene: NA
v_gene: TRBV28
CDR3aa: CASSLPERVHYEQYF
CDR3nt: TGTGCCAGCAGTTTACCCGAAAGGGTTCACTACGAGCAGTACTTC

abundance: few
j_gene: TRBJ1-1
d_gene: NA
v_gene: TRBV29-1
CDR3aa: CSVRDGKLNTEAFF
CDR3nt: TGCAGCGTCCGGGACGGAAAGTTAAACACTGAAGCTTTCTTT

abundance: NA
j_gene: TRBJ2-2
d_gene: TRBD2
v_gene: TRBV19
CDR3aa: CASSVTSGYSPTGELFF
CDR3nt: TGTGCCAGTAGTGTAACTAGCGGATATTCCCCAACCGGGGAGCTGTTTTTT

abundance: few
j_gene: TRBJ2-7
d_gene: TRBD2
v_gene: TRBV7-3
CDR3aa: CASSLHTTSGSIDEQYF
CDR3nt: TGTGCCAGCAGCTTGCATACTACTAGCGGGAGTATCGACGAGCAGTACTTC

abundance: NA
j_gene: TRBJ1-2
d_gene: TRBD1
v_gene: TRBV20-1
CDR3aa: CSARDRGRDTF
CDR3nt: TGCAGTGCGCGCGACAGGGGGCGAGACACCTTC

abundance: NA
j_gene: TRBJ2-5
d_gene: TRBD2
v_gene: TRBV6-5
CDR3aa: CASSYSSGRAVETQYF
CDR3nt: TGTGCCAGCAGTTACTCTAGCGGGAGGGCCGTGGAGACCCAGTACTTC

abundance: few
j_gene: TRBJ1-1
d_gene: TRBD1
v_gene: TRBV28
CDR3aa: CAGRTGRDTEAFF
CDR3nt: TGTGCCGGTAGGACAGGTAGGGACACTGAAGCTTTCTTT

abundance: NA
j_gene: TRBJ1-3
d_gene: TRBD1
v_gene: TRBV6-5
CDR3aa: CASSYDRAAGNTIYF
CDR3nt: TGTGCCAGCAGCTACGACAGGGCAGCTGGAAACACCATATATTTT